These 20 T cell receptor beta chains originate from one sample sequenced in a study of blood T cell repertoires in COVID-19. TCRdb keeps only in-frame clones here, not all; method: immunoSEQ multiplex PCR. The repertoire has nearly 40,000 clones, around 80% of them found once; the top ten carry more than 30%. Sequenced sample: peripheral blood. The receptors shown here come from a man aged 80 or over with active or convalescent COVID-19.

The rearrangement uses TRBV4-1 and TRBJ2-1; 8 nucleotides line up with TRBD2. Germline V CDR1 and CDR2: MGHRA, YSYEKL. CDR3 length: 17 amino acids. Trimming cost V 1 base and J 6 bases; bases outside gene matches: 11. The CDR3 DNA sequence: TGCGCCAGCAGCCAAGGGGCCTTGGGACTAGTGGTCAATGAGCAGTTCTTC. Translation: CASSQGALGLVVNEQFF.

CDR3 coding DNA: TGTGCCTGGAAGCAGGGGGCATTAGCTAATGAAAAACTGTTTTTT. Translating it yields CAWKQGALANEKLFF. The chain joins TRBV30 to TRBJ1-4, with 8 bases lining up with TRBD1. There are 15 residues in the CDR3. Germline assignment: CDR1 GTSNPN and CDR2 SVGIG (reference sequence). V lost 4 bases and J lost 3; bases outside the gene matches: 7.

The V and J genes are TRBV27 and TRBJ1-2; D possibly corresponds to TRBD1 (6 bases). CDR1 and CDR2 (germline): MNHEY, SMNVEV (reference sequence). CDR3 length: 16 residues. V was shortened by 5 bases and J by 4 bases, with 20 bases between the two germline ends. The CDR3: CASSPRPQGRGYGYTF. Written as DNA, the CDR3 is TGTGCCAGCAGTCCGCGACCACAGGGACGGGGCTATGGCTACACCTTC.

The V and J genes are TRBV5-6 and TRBJ1-1; 7 positions agree with TRBD1. V gave up 4 bases and J gave up 3 bases; unmatched junction bases: 12. The CDR3 runs to 16 residues. Germline V CDR1 and CDR2: SGHDT, YYEEEE. The CDR3 DNA is TGTGCCAGCAGCCATACAACAGGGGTGATGTACACTGAAGCTTTCTTT. This gives the protein CASSHTTGVMYTEAFF.

The chain is built from TRBV6-1 and TRBJ2-3, with D perhaps matching TRBD1 (5 bases). The V end was cut by 1 base, the J end by 0 bases, with 5 bases between. The V gene's germline CDR1 is MNHNS and CDR2 SASEGT. This CDR3 has 14 amino acids. Here the CDR3 DNA reads TGTGCCAGCAGTGAAGACAGGAGCACAGATACGCAGTATTTT. This encodes CASSEDRSTDTQYF.

This sequence joins TRBV13 and TRBJ2-1; D may be TRBD2 (5 bases). Germline V lookup: CDR1 PRHDT, CDR2 FYEKMQ (reference sequence). Deletions cut 5 bases from V and 2 bases from J, with 13 bases between. The CDR3 runs 15 residues. CDR3 DNA: TGTGCCAGCAGCCTCAGAAGCGGACCCTACAATGAGCAGTTCTTC. This gives the protein CASSLRSGPYNEQFF.

The chain uses TRBV14 and TRBJ2-5, with 9 bases lining up with TRBD1. The CDR3 is 16 amino acids. J gave up 2 bases and V 3 bases, and 7 bases lay outside the gene matches. CDR1 and CDR2 (germline): SGHDN, FVKESK. The CDR3 loop is CASSHGTGSLQETQYF. The CDR3, as DNA: TGTGCCAGCAGCCATGGGACAGGGAGCCTTCAAGAGACCCAGTACTTC.

The V call is TRBV9, the J call TRBJ1-4; perhaps TRBD1 as D (6 bases). Per germline, CDR1 SGDLS and CDR2 YYNGEE. Trimming cost V 4 bases and J 2 bases, with 12 bases left between them. CDR3 length: 15 amino acids. CDR3 residues: CASSPRQVTNEKLFF. CDR3 sequence (DNA): TGTGCCAGCAGCCCTCGACAGGTTACTAATGAAAAACTGTTTTTT.

The J gene is TRBJ2-2, the V gene TRBV3-1 (or the pseudogene TRBV3-2), with 11 bases that match TRBD2. Germline CDR1 and CDR2: LGHDT and YNNKEL (reference sequence). The CDR3 is 17 residues long. Unmatched junction bases numbered 9, after V lost 4 bases and J lost 5 bases. In DNA, the CDR3 is TGTGCCAGCAGCCGGCAGACTAGCGGGGAGCGGACCGGGGAGCTGTTTTTT. This translates into CASSRQTSGERTGELFF.

V is TRBV13 and J is TRBJ1-2; the D gene is possibly TRBD1 (6 bases). Trimming pared 3 bases from V and 7 bases from J, leaving 15 bases between. This CDR3 is built from 14 residues. The germline V gene has CDR1 PRHDT and CDR2 FYEKMQ (reference sequence). The CDR3 here is CASSFRQALGGYTF. CDR3 coding DNA: TGTGCCAGCAGCTTCAGACAGGCCTTGGGTGGCTACACCTTC.

This chain uses TRBV28 with TRBJ1-2; D may be TRBD1 (6 bases). V was shortened by 6 bases and J by 3 bases, with 11 bases between the two germline ends. Germline-derived CDR1 and CDR2 are MDHEN and SYDVKM. The CDR3 contains 13 residues. The DNA for the CDR3 is TGTGCCAGCAGACTAGGGGGGGACTATGGCTACACCTTC. Its translation is CASRLGGDYGYTF.

The genes are TRBV13 and TRBJ2-7; TRBD1 matches 7 bases. This CDR3 has 14 amino acids. Germline-derived CDR1 and CDR2 are PRHDT and FYEKMQ (reference sequence). V gave up 4 bases and J gave up 7 bases; unmatched junction bases: 10. The CDR3: CASSSRDSLNEQYF. CDR3 nucleotide sequence: TGTGCCAGCAGCTCCCGGGACAGTCTCAATGAGCAGTACTTC. The full variable domain, in which reference TRBV13 and TRBJ2-7 provide the parts outside the CDR3, is AAGVIQSPRHLIKEKRETATLKCYPIPRHDTVYWYQQGPGQDPQFLISFYEKMQSDKGSIPDRFSAQQFSDYHSELNMSSLELGDSALYFCASSSRDSLNEQYFGPGTRLTVT.

V and J are TRBV7-8 and TRBJ1-5, with TRBD1 as a possible D gene (6 bases). V lost 0 bases and J 3 bases, leaving 6 bases between the germline ends. CDR1 and CDR2 from the germline V gene are SGHVS and FQNEAQ. The CDR3 contains 14 residues. CDR3 loop: CASSLAGANQPQHF. In DNA, the CDR3 is TGTGCCAGCAGCTTAGCGGGGGCCAATCAGCCCCAGCATTTT.

The CDR3 loop is CTSSQGLRRLADYNEQFF. CDR3 bases: TGCACCAGCAGCCAAGGCCTTCGCCGACTAGCGGACTACAATGAGCAGTTCTTC. V and J are TRBV1 and TRBJ2-1; the D segment call TRBD2 is taken from the table without a DNA check. TRBV1 is deemed a pseudogene. The CDR3 spans 18 residues.

The rearrangement uses TRBV29-1 and TRBJ2-5; weak D call: TRBD1 (5 bases). Trimming took off 2 bases at V and 10 bases at J, with 14 bases between the two ends. Looked up from germline, CDR1 is SQVTM and CDR2 is ANQGSEA. The CDR3 has 12 residues. The CDR3 DNA reads TGCAGCGTTGAAAATCGGACAAGAAGCCAGTACTTC. Translated: CSVENRTRSQYF.

This rearrangement joins TRBV4-3 to TRBJ2-1; unclear D gene. The CDR3 is 15 residues long. With 0 bases removed from V and 8 bases from J, the gap between germline ends came to 14 bases. CDR1 is LGHNA and CDR2 is YSLEER in the germline V gene. The CDR3 spells CASSQEQWASHEQFF. CDR3 DNA sequence: TGCGCCAGCAGCCAAGAACAATGGGCCTCGCATGAGCAGTTCTTC.

The chain uses TRBV5-4 and TRBJ2-1; 12 nucleotides agree with TRBD2. V shed 3 bases and J 6 bases; nucleotides not matched to a gene: 4. The CDR3 is 15 amino acids. Germline V gene data show CDR1 as SGHNT and CDR2 as YYREEE (reference sequence). The CDR3 region is CASSSGTSGRNEQFF. In DNA, the CDR3 is TGTGCCAGCAGCTCGGGGACTAGCGGGCGCAATGAGCAGTTCTTC.

The chain has TRBV30 and TRBJ2-5; the match to TRBD2 covers 7 bases. This CDR3 spans 12 amino acids. The ends lost 4 bases at V and 1 base at J; junction bases unmatched: 0. Germline V gene sequence: CDR1 GTSNPN, CDR2 SVGIG (reference sequence). The DNA of the CDR3 is TGTGCCTGGACTAGCGGCCAAGAGACCCAGTACTTC. Translating it yields CAWTSGQETQYF. Full variable domain (outside the CDR3, taken from reference TRBV30 and TRBJ2-5): SQTIHQWPATLVQPVGSPLSLECTVEGTSNPNLYWYRQAAGRGLQLLFYSVGIGQISSEVPQNLSASRPQDRQFILSSKKLLLSDSGFYLCAWTSGQETQYFGPGTRLLVL.

The chain has TRBV28 and TRBJ1-4; maybe TRBD1 (5 bases). Germline V gene sequence: CDR1 MDHEN, CDR2 SYDVKM. The CDR3 runs to 14 residues. V lost 0 bases and J 4 bases, leaving 6 bases between the germline ends. CDR3 nucleotide sequence: TGTGCCAGCAGTTTATGGGGGGGTAATGAAAAACTGTTTTTT. Protein product: CASSLWGGNEKLFF.

V and J are TRBV3-1 (or the pseudogene TRBV3-2) and TRBJ1-2; D unresolved. The germline V and J ends were trimmed by 1 base and 10 bases, with 7 bases remaining between them. In germline, CDR1 is LGHDT, CDR2 YNNKEL (reference sequence). The CDR3 is 11 amino acids. CDR3 residues: CASSQARFYTF. CDR3 nucleotide sequence: TGTGCCAGCAGCCAAGCGAGGTTCTACACCTTC.